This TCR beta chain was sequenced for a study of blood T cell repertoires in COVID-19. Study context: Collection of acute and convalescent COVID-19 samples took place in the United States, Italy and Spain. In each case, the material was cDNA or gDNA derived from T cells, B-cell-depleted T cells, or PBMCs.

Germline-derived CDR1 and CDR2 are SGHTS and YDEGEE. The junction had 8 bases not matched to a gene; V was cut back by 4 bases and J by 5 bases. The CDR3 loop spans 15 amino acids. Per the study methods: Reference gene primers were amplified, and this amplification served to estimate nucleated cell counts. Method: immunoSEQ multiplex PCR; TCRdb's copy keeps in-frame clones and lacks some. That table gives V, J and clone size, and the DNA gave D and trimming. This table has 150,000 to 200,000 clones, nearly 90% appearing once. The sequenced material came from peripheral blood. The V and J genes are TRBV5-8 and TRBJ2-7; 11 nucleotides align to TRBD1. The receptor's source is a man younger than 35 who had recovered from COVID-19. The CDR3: CASSPTGQGANEQYF. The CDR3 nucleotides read TGTGCCAGCAGCCCAACCGGACAGGGGGCTAACGAGCAGTACTTC. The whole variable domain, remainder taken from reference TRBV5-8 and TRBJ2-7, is EAGVTQSPTHLIKTRGQQATLRCSPISGHTSVYWYQQALGLGLQFLLWYDEGEERNRGNFPPRFSGRQFPNYSSELNVNALELEDSALYLCASSPTGQGANEQYFGPGTRLTVT.